The 14 T cell receptor beta chains below were found in one sample sequenced in a study of control samples from healthy donors and cancer patients. Clones were read by immunoSEQ multiplex PCR, and TCRdb kept only the in-frame ones, dropping some. The sample has about 86,000 clones; roughly nine tenths are singletons. Sequencing was performed on PBMCs. Receptors were obtained from a woman between 50 and 59 years old with colorectal cancer.

The V call is TRBV5-1, the J call TRBJ2-3, with 7 bases fitting TRBD1. Germline-derived CDR1 and CDR2 are SGHRS and YFSETQ. The CDR3 has 15 amino acids. Trimming at V came to 2 bases and at J to 0 bases, leaving 3 bases not matched to a gene. The CDR3 coding sequence is TGCGCCAGCAGCTTCTACAGGGGAAGCACAGATACGCAGTATTTT. Translated, it gives CASSFYRGSTDTQYF. Full variable domain (missing parts from reference TRBV5-1 and TRBJ2-3): KAGVTQTPRYLIKTRGQQVTLSCSPISGHRSVSWYQQTPGQGLQFLFEYFSETQRNKGNFPGRFSGRQFSNSRSEMNVSTLELGDSALYLCASSFYRGSTDTQYFGPGTRLTVL.

This chain uses TRBV30 with TRBJ1-4, with unresolved D. CDR3 size: 14 residues. From germline, CDR1 is GTSNPN and CDR2 SVGIG (reference sequence). The V and J ends lost 0 bases and 0 bases respectively, with 5 bases between them. CDR3 region: CAWSVFATNEKLFF. The CDR3 DNA reads as TGTGCCTGGAGTGTATTTGCAACTAATGAAAAACTGTTTTTT.

J is TRBJ2-7 and V is TRBV9; D not certain. Trimming removed 3 bases at V and 10 bases at J, with 2 bases between. This CDR3 comprises 8 residues. Germline-derived CDR1 and CDR2 are SGDLS and YYNGEE. The chain's CDR3 is CASSGQYV. The CDR3 coding sequence is TGTGCCAGCAGCGGCCAGTACGTC.

The J gene is TRBJ1-5, the V gene TRBV20-1; weak D call: TRBD1 (5 bases). The CDR3 has 15 residues. Germline CDR1 is DFQATT and CDR2 is SNEGSKA (reference sequence). V lost 3 bases to trimming and J lost 1 base, with 13 bases between them. The CDR3 DNA sequence: TGCAGTGCTAGTCGAACAGGAGGGAGCAATCAGCCCCAGCATTTT. This codes for CSASRTGGSNQPQHF.

The CDR3 DNA is TGTGCCATCGGAGGGGGCGCTTACAATGAGCAGTTCTTC. It codes for CAIGGGAYNEQFF. The chain carries TRBV10-3 and TRBJ2-1, with a tentative D call TRBD1 (7 bases). Trimming stripped 8 bases from V and 4 bases from J, with 12 bases between. CDR1 and CDR2 from the germline V gene are ENHRY and SYGVKD. CDR3 length: 13 amino acids.

The chain recombines TRBV19 with TRBJ1-5; weak D call: TRBD1 (5 bases). Germline V lookup: CDR1 LNHDA, CDR2 SQIVND (reference sequence). This CDR3 spans 14 amino acids. Deletions cut 5 bases from V and 5 bases from J, with 13 bases between. CDR3 region: CASSRKGFDQPQHF. CDR3 sequence (DNA): TGTGCCAGTAGTCGAAAGGGGTTCGATCAGCCCCAGCATTTT.

V usage is TRBV5-1 and J usage is TRBJ2-5, with 8 bases that match TRBD1. CDR1 is SGHRS and CDR2 is YFSETQ in the germline V gene. The V segment lost 4 bases and the J segment 3 bases; nucleotides outside the gene matches: 2. The CDR3 sequence is 13 residues long. Here the CDR3 DNA reads TGCGCCAGCAGCCGACAGGGGAAAGAGACCCAGTACTTC. Residues: CASSRQGKETQYF.

The chain employs TRBV3-1 (or the pseudogene TRBV3-2) and TRBJ1-3; D is ambiguous. Germline CDR1 is LGHDT and CDR2 is YNNKEL (reference sequence). V lost 1 base and J lost 4, with 14 bases in between. The CDR3 is 16 residues long. CDR3 nucleotide sequence: TGTGCCAGCAGCCAAGGTTACGGCCGAGGCGGAAACACCATATATTTT. Amino acid sequence: CASSQGYGRGGNTIYF.

The V call is TRBV2, the J call TRBJ2-5; TRBD1 matches 8 bases. Germline V CDR1 and CDR2: SNHLY, FYNNEI. With V trimmed by 6 bases and J by 3 bases, 3 bases remained unmatched. This CDR3 comprises 13 residues. CDR3: CASRTTGEETQYF. In DNA, the CDR3 is TGTGCCAGCAGAACGACAGGGGAAGAGACCCAGTACTTC. The variable domain in full, with the rest retrieved from reference TRBV2 and TRBJ2-5, is EPEVTQTPSHQVTQMGQEVILRCVPISNHLYFYWYRQILGQKVEFLVSFYNNEISEKSEIFDDQFSVERPDGSNFTLKIRSTKLEDSAMYFCASRTTGEETQYFGPGTRLLVL.

This chain connects TRBV6-2 or TRBV6-3 to TRBJ2-3, with 10 bases lining up with TRBD2. CDR1 is MNHEY and CDR2 is SVGEGT in the germline V gene. V lost 5 bases and J lost 2; bases outside the gene matches: 1. This CDR3 has 14 amino acids. CDR3 sequence (DNA): TGTGCCAGCAGTGGACTAGCGGACACAGATACGCAGTATTTT. Encoded protein: CASSGLADTDTQYF.

The chain joins TRBV4-2 to TRBJ2-1; 9 nucleotides match TRBD2. Germline V gene data show CDR1 as LGHNA and CDR2 as YNFKEQ. J was trimmed by 6 bases and V by 5 bases; bases with no gene match: 11. CDR3 length equals 16 residues. CDR3 region: CASSFAGLARGNEQFF. The CDR3, as DNA: TGTGCCAGCAGCTTCGCCGGACTAGCGCGGGGCAATGAGCAGTTCTTC.

V and J are TRBV4-3 and TRBJ2-7; tentatively, D is TRBD2 (7 bases). Trimming left V 0 bases short and J 2 bases short, with 17 bases between. The CDR3 has 17 amino acids. CDR1 is LGHNA, CDR2 YSLEER, per germline. CDR3 protein: CASSQEKNGGLTYEQYV. The CDR3 DNA reads TGCGCCAGCAGCCAAGAAAAAAACGGGGGGCTAACCTACGAGCAGTACGTC.

This clone was seen only once. This CDR3 is CASSQGGDYEQYV. CDR3 bases: TGTGCCAGCAGCCAGGGAGGAGACTACGAGCAGTACGTC. The chain has TRBV3-1 (or the pseudogene TRBV3-2) and TRBJ2-7, with D perhaps matching TRBD2 (6 bases). V was clipped by 3 bases and J by 3 bases, with 9 bases between them. This CDR3 region has 13 residues. Germline V gives CDR1 LGHDT, CDR2 YNNKEL (reference sequence).

This rearrangement joins TRBV6-6 to TRBJ1-3; D not resolved. The CDR3 runs to 13 residues. V lost 6 bases and J 0 bases, leaving 6 bases between the germline ends. Germline V gives CDR1 MNHNY, CDR2 SVGAGI (reference sequence). The CDR3 coding sequence is TGTGCCAGCAGGACGGTCTCTGGAAACACCATATATTTT. Amino acid sequence: CASRTVSGNTIYF.